This is a list of T cell receptor beta chains from one sample in a study of tumor-infiltrating lymphocytes in localized non-small cell lung cancer. TCRdb keeps only in-frame clones here, not all; method: immunoSEQ multiplex PCR. The table records approximately 1,500 clones, roughly 85% of them present only once. The sample taken for sequencing was lung tumor tissue. These TCRs come from a human donor with non-small cell lung cancer. The CDR3 runs from the conserved cysteine through the conserved F or W. A D gene is named only where the DNA matches it firmly. Part of the rows lack a size; the others show once, few, many or a class for expanded clones.

V gene	D gene	J gene	clone size	CDR3 protein	CDR3 DNA
TRBV6-1	TRBD1	TRBJ2-5	NA	CASSEPWTGGRETQYF	TGTGCCAGCAGTGAACCCTGGACAGGGGGCAGGGAGACCCAGTACTTC
TRBV14	NA	TRBJ1-6	NA	CASSPTRDSPLHF	TGTGCCAGCAGCCCCACTCGGGATTCACCCCTCCACTTT
TRBV7-8	NA	TRBJ2-7	NA	CASSLQFVAGYEQYF	TGTGCCAGCAGCTTACAATTCGTCGCGGGCTACGAGCAGTACTTC
TRBV30	TRBD2	TRBJ2-7	NA	CAWVRRGISYEQYF	TGTGCCTGGGTCAGGCGGGGGATCTCCTACGAGCAGTACTTC
TRBV5-4	TRBD1	TRBJ2-7	NA	CASSLAGTGAYEQYF	TGTGCCAGCAGCTTGGCCGGGACAGGGGCCTACGAGCAGTACTTC
TRBV5-1	TRBD1	TRBJ2-6	NA	CASSQQTGVASGANVLTF	TGTGCCAGCAGCCAACAGACAGGGGTGGCCTCTGGGGCCAACGTCCTGACTTTC
TRBV4-1	NA	TRBJ2-2	NA	CASSQDVAGRTGELFF	TGCGCCAGCAGCCAGGATGTCGCGGGTAGGACCGGGGAGCTGTTTTTT
TRBV6-6	NA	TRBJ2-6	NA	CASSYRGTGANVLTF	TGTGCCAGCAGTTACCGGGGGACCGGGGCCAACGTCCTGACTTTC
TRBV5-1	TRBD1	TRBJ1-2	NA	CASSLGDRARRGYTF	TGCGCCAGCAGCTTGGGGGACAGGGCGCGTCGGGGCTACACCTTC
TRBV7-9	NA	TRBJ1-1	NA	CASSFPEAFF	TGTGCCAGCAGCTTCCCCGAAGCTTTCTTT
TRBV7-9	NA	TRBJ2-7	NA	CASSYSPYEQYF	TGTGCCAGCAGCTATTCCCCCTACGAGCAGTACTTC
TRBV5-4	NA	TRBJ1-1	NA	CASSPGGRQVMNTEAFF	TGTGCCAGCAGCCCCGGAGGTAGACAGGTGATGAACACTGAAGCTTTCTTT
TRBV2	TRBD1	TRBJ1-5	NA	CASQDRAGNQPQHF	TGTGCCAGCCAGGACAGGGCGGGCAATCAGCCCCAGCATTTT
TRBV6-1	TRBD1	TRBJ2-7	NA	CASSVETGASYEQYF	TGTGCCAGCAGCGTTGAGACAGGGGCCTCCTACGAGCAGTACTTC
TRBV15	NA	TRBJ2-7	NA	CATSRVADGSYEQYF	TGTGCCACCAGCAGAGTGGCGGATGGCTCCTACGAGCAGTACTTC
TRBV7-6	NA	TRBJ2-3	NA	CASNSGPNANTQYF	TGTGCCAGCAACTCGGGCCCCAACGCAAATACGCAGTATTTT
TRBV6-9	NA	TRBJ1-5	NA	CASIGHYSNQPQHF	TGTGCCAGCATAGGACACTATAGCAATCAGCCCCAGCATTTT
TRBV6-4	TRBD2	TRBJ2-2	NA	CASSELAGANTGELFF	TGTGCCAGCAGTGAGCTAGCGGGGGCGAACACCGGGGAGCTGTTTTTT
TRBV19	TRBD1	TRBJ1-5	NA	CASSHRGGNQPQHF	TGTGCCAGTTCACACAGGGGTGGCAATCAGCCCCAGCATTTT
TRBV30	NA	TRBJ2-5	NA	CAWNPLGGTVSWLAQETQYF	TGTGCCTGGAACCCCTTAGGGGGGACTGTCAGTTGGCTTGCGCAAGAGACCCAGTACTTC
TRBV10-3	NA	TRBJ1-1	NA	CAISESGPAGTEAFF	TGTGCCATCAGTGAGTCGGGCCCGGCGGGCACTGAAGCTTTCTTT
TRBV29-1	NA	TRBJ2-5	NA	CSGGTHREQYF	TGCAGCGGGGGGACCCATAGGGAGCAGTACTTC
TRBV25-1	NA	TRBJ2-5	NA	CASRRGVQETQYF	TGTGCCAGCAGACGCGGCGTCCAAGAGACCCAGTACTTC
TRBV10-3	TRBD1	TRBJ1-5	NA	CAISGNRGGGQPQHF	TGTGCCATCAGTGGAAACAGGGGTGGTGGACAGCCCCAGCATTTT
TRBV9	NA	TRBJ1-6	NA	CASSRQLSSYNSPLHF	TGTGCCAGCAGTCGACAGCTGAGCTCCTATAATTCACCCCTCCACTTT
TRBV29-1	TRBD1	TRBJ2-5	NA	CSVEHNRGQRETQYF	TGCAGCGTTGAACACAACAGGGGGCAGCGGGAGACCCAGTACTTC
TRBV20-1	NA	TRBJ1-5	NA	CSASGDQPQHF	TGCAGTGCTAGCGGGGATCAGCCCCAGCATTTT
TRBV30	NA	TRBJ1-4	NA	CACRWRETNEKLFF	TGTGCCTGTCGATGGCGGGAAACTAATGAAAAACTGTTTTTT
TRBV11-2	TRBD2	TRBJ2-7	NA	CASSSPRDSGGNVRYEQYF	TGTGCCAGCAGCTCGCCCCGAGATAGCGGGGGGAACGTTCGCTACGAGCAGTACTTC
TRBV30	NA	TRBJ1-5	NA	CAWSSGYQPQHF	TGTGCCTGGAGTAGTGGGTATCAGCCCCAGCATTTT
TRBV19	NA	TRBJ2-5	NA	CASKDGPGAETQYF	TGTGCCAGTAAGGATGGACCCGGCGCGGAGACCCAGTACTTC
TRBV30	TRBD2	TRBJ2-5	NA	CAYPPSGGGTQYF	TGTGCCTACCCTCCTAGCGGGGGGGGGACCCAGTACTTC
TRBV2	TRBD1	TRBJ1-1	NA	CASSQQGARGTEAFF	TGTGCCAGCAGTCAACAGGGGGCAAGAGGAACTGAAGCTTTCTTT
TRBV5-1	NA	TRBJ1-2	NA	CASSLPADNYGYTF	TGCGCCAGCAGCTTGCCGGCGGATAACTATGGCTACACCTTC
TRBV5-1	NA	TRBJ1-1	once	CASSTEVNTEAFF	TGCGCCAGCAGCACGGAAGTGAACACTGAAGCTTTCTTT
TRBV18	NA	TRBJ1-1	NA	CASSPSGITEAFF	TGTGCCAGCTCACCCTCCGGGATCACTGAAGCTTTCTTT
TRBV10-3	NA	TRBJ2-3	once	CAISGSGQLDTQYF	TGTGCCATCAGTGGCTCGGGACAACTCGATACGCAGTATTTT
TRBV7-9	NA	TRBJ1-1	NA	CASSYGSPLGTEAFF	TGTGCCAGCAGCTACGGCTCCCCTCTCGGGACTGAAGCTTTCTTT
TRBV5-1	NA	TRBJ1-3	NA	CASSPFEGVVYF	TGCGCCAGCAGCCCTTTTGAGGGGGTCGTATATTTT
TRBV30	NA	TRBJ2-3	NA	CAWSDLWGTSTDTQYF	TGTGCCTGGAGTGATCTGTGGGGGACTAGCACAGATACGCAGTATTTT
TRBV30	NA	TRBJ2-5	NA	CAWGLGEAQYF	TGTGCCTGGGGACTCGGAGAGGCCCAGTACTTC
TRBV6-6	NA	TRBJ1-1	few	CASSQGSEAFF	TGTGCCAGCAGCCAGGGTTCTGAAGCTTTCTTT
TRBV4-1	NA	TRBJ2-7	NA	CASSQESEGWYEQYF	TGCGCCAGCAGCCAAGAATCGGAGGGGTGGTACGAGCAGTACTTC